The 24 T cell receptor beta chains presented below share a single source sample, sequenced in a study of CD8 T cells in ankylosing spondylitis. Using its own MiXCR run on the 5' RACE reads, TCRdb lists one record per CDR3 protein. The sample contains some 140,000 distinct CDR3 sequences, roughly 8.3% of which appear only once. The source material was synovial fluid, either unsorted or a sorted T cell fraction (not recorded which). These receptors originate from a male donor with ankylosing spondylitis.

This rearrangement joins TRBV6-5 to TRBJ1-2; TRBD1 matches 8 bases. J was trimmed by 7 bases and V by 5 bases; bases with no gene match: 6. Germline CDR1 and CDR2: MNHEY and SVGAGI. The CDR3 consists of 13 residues. CDR3 DNA: TGTGCCAGCAGTCTATCGGACAGGGCTGGCTACACCTTC. It codes for CASSLSDRAGYTF.

This clonotype came up many times. The chain combines TRBV7-9 with TRBJ1-2; no definite D call. This CDR3 is built from 13 residues. Trimming took off 4 bases at V and 8 bases at J, with 14 bases between the two ends. Germline-derived CDR1 and CDR2 are SEHNR and FQNEAQ (reference sequence). DNA of the CDR3: TGTGCCAGCAGCTCCGCTCGGGTCTTCGGCTACACCTTC. Protein product: CASSSARVFGYTF.

This clonotype has ten or more counts. This chain joins TRBV5-1 and TRBJ2-5; tentatively, D is TRBD2 (5 bases). V dropped 1 base and J dropped 2 bases, with 12 bases sitting between them. Germline CDR1 is SGHRS and CDR2 is YFSETQ. The CDR3 contains 15 residues. Here the CDR3 reads CASSLMSGWQETQYF. Written as DNA, the CDR3 is TGCGCCAGCAGCTTGATGTCGGGGTGGCAAGAGACCCAGTACTTC.

This clonotype was seen more than once but under ten times. The V gene is TRBV20-1, the J gene TRBJ2-7; 10 bases are shared with TRBD2. The CDR3 is made up of 14 amino acids. From germline, CDR1 is DFQATT and CDR2 SNEGSKA (reference sequence). Trimming removed 6 bases from V and 0 bases from J; junction bases left unmatched: 5. In DNA form, the CDR3 reads TGCAGTGCACTAGCGGGGTTATTCTCCTACGAGCAGTACTTC. Encoded protein: CSALAGLFSYEQYF.

This clonotype was detected only a few times. This chain links TRBV4-3 with TRBJ1-1; tentative D call: TRBD1 (6 bases). V was shortened by 0 bases and J by 7 bases, with 12 bases between the two germline ends. Looked up from germline, CDR1 is LGHNA and CDR2 is YSLEER. The CDR3 totals 14 residues. CDR3 bases: TGCGCCAGCAGCCAAGATCGGACAGTCAATGAAGCTTTCTTT. Translation gives CASSQDRTVNEAFF.

The table lists this clonotype with a few counts. This chain connects TRBV29-1 to TRBJ2-6, with D maybe TRBD2 (6 bases). Germline loops: CDR1 SQVTM, CDR2 ANQGSEA. Trimming cost V 7 bases and J 3 bases, with 13 bases left between them. CDR3 length: 14 amino acids. As DNA, the CDR3 is TGCAGCGCCTATGGGGACTTTGGGGCCAACGTCCTGACTTTC. It yields the protein CSAYGDFGANVLTF.

The table lists this clonotype with a few counts. The J gene is TRBJ1-6, the V gene TRBV20-1; the match to TRBD1 covers 9 bases. There are 13 residues in the CDR3. The trim removed 6 bases at V and 7 bases at J, leaving 4 bases unmatched. CDR1 is DFQATT and CDR2 is SNEGSKA in the germline V gene (reference sequence). The CDR3 reads CSAWDRANSPLHF. CDR3 in DNA: TGCAGTGCGTGGGACAGGGCCAATTCACCCCTCCACTTT.

This clonotype was recorded many times. The chain joins TRBV29-1 to TRBJ2-3, with D tentatively TRBD2 (6 bases). The V end lost 8 bases, the J end lost 2 bases, and 17 bases lay between the germline ends. Germline CDR1 SQVTM, CDR2 ANQGSEA. CDR3 size: 14 residues. Written as DNA, the CDR3 is TGCAGCTGCGGCGGTCGGGGGACCACAGATACGCAGTATTTT. Translated, it gives CSCGGRGTTDTQYF.

This clonotype came up a few times. J is TRBJ2-7 and V is TRBV7-9, with D maybe TRBD2 (6 bases). Germline V lookup: CDR1 SEHNR, CDR2 FQNEAQ (reference sequence). This CDR3 is built from 13 residues. V lost 5 bases and J 6 bases, leaving 14 bases between the germline ends. The CDR3 sequence is CASSLEGPREQYF. CDR3 nucleotide sequence: TGTGCCAGCAGCCTGGAGGGGCCCCGCGAGCAGTACTTC.

In its sample, this clonotype was seen many times. The rearrangement joins TRBV18 to TRBJ2-7; 12 nucleotides line up with TRBD2. Trimming at V came to 3 bases and at J to 0 bases, leaving 3 bases not matched to a gene. Germline V lookup: CDR1 KGHSH, CDR2 LQKENI. This CDR3 region has 16 residues. The CDR3 DNA is TGTGCCAGCTCACCCGCTAGCGGGAGGGTCTCCTACGAGCAGTACTTC. Amino acid sequence: CASSPASGRVSYEQYF.

There are many counts of this clonotype. The chain uses TRBV15 and TRBJ1-1, with a weak D call TRBD1 (5 bases). CDR1 is LNHNV and CDR2 is YYDKDF in the germline V gene (reference sequence). Trimming left V 0 bases short and J 2 bases short, with 10 bases between. The length of the CDR3 is 15 residues. The CDR3, as DNA: TGTGCCACCAGCAGAGAAGGGGCCGATAACACTGAAGCTTTCTTT. Protein sequence: CATSREGADNTEAFF.

In its sample, this clonotype was seen a few times. This chain connects TRBV20-1 to TRBJ1-4, with D maybe TRBD1 (5 bases). The CDR3 runs to 12 residues. Trimming cost V 6 bases and J 6 bases, with 11 bases left between them. CDR1 and CDR2 from the germline V gene are DFQATT and SNEGSKA (reference sequence). As DNA, the CDR3 is TGCAGTGCCGGACTCAGGGATGAAAAACTGTTTTTT. Encoded protein: CSAGLRDEKLFF.

This clonotype has ten or more counts. V is TRBV6-2 or TRBV6-3 and J is TRBJ2-1; D tentatively reads TRBD1 or TRBD2 (5 bases each). The CDR3 spans 13 residues. The germline CDR1 and CDR2 sequences are MNHEY and SVGEGT. With 7 bases removed from V and 9 bases from J, the gap between germline ends came to 16 bases. The CDR3 DNA sequence: TGTGCCAGCACCAACCAGGGAGAAGGTGAGCAGTTCTTC. This gives the protein CASTNQGEGEQFF.

V gene TRBV28 combines with J gene TRBJ1-2; 7 bases map to TRBD1. With 8 bases clipped from V and 3 bases from J, the junction kept 3 bases outside the gene matches. Germline CDR1 and CDR2: MDHEN and SYDVKM. This CDR3 contains 12 residues. The CDR3 sequence is CASEGTDYGYTF. The CDR3 DNA follows: TGTGCCAGCGAGGGGACAGACTATGGCTACACCTTC.

This clonotype was observed a handful of times. This rearrangement joins TRBV28 to TRBJ1-5; D perhaps matches TRBD1 (5 bases). The CDR3 is 13 residues long. Trimming cost V 4 bases and J 6 bases, with 10 bases left between them. Per germline, CDR1 MDHEN and CDR2 SYDVKM. The CDR3 reads CASSSQGIQPQHF. The CDR3, as DNA: TGTGCCAGCAGTTCCCAGGGAATTCAGCCCCAGCATTTT.

This clonotype was seen a few times. V gene TRBV12-3 or TRBV12-4 combines with J gene TRBJ1-1; 9 nucleotides match TRBD1. V was clipped by 5 bases and J by 1 base; unmatched bases: 8. The CDR3 is made up of 16 amino acids. The CDR3 bases are TGTGCCAGCAGTCTAAAAACAGGGGGCGAGAACACTGAAGCTTTCTTT. Protein product: CASSLKTGGENTEAFF.

This clonotype occurred a few times. The chain combines TRBV6-5 with TRBJ2-2; a possible D gene is TRBD2 (6 bases). The CDR3 is 15 residues long. Germline assignment: CDR1 MNHEY and CDR2 SVGAGI. Trimming stripped 3 bases from V and 2 bases from J, with 10 bases between. The CDR3, as DNA: TGTGCCAGCAGTTATGAGGGACTTAACACCGGGGAGCTGTTTTTT. Encoded protein: CASSYEGLNTGELFF.

This clonotype was detected many times. The rearrangement links TRBV7-2 to TRBJ2-5; 9 bases are shared with TRBD1. CDR3 length: 15 amino acids. Germline assignment: CDR1 SGHTA and CDR2 FQGNSA. V was pared by 3 bases and J by 5 bases, with 7 bases of the junction left unmatched. Here the CDR3 reads CASSFAGTGYETQYF. The CDR3 DNA reads TGTGCCAGCAGCTTCGCCGGGACAGGGTATGAGACCCAGTACTTC.

This clonotype was counted between two and nine times. The chain joins TRBV29-1 to TRBJ1-1; TRBD1 might be the D (6 bases). Germline assignment: CDR1 SQVTM and CDR2 ANQGSEA. This CDR3 is built from 14 residues. Trimming removed 6 bases from V and 1 base from J, with 15 bases in between. The CDR3 DNA sequence: TGCAGCGTGCCCTTAGGCAGGGGGAACACTGAAGCTTTCTTT. Translation gives CSVPLGRGNTEAFF.

This clonotype has ten or more counts. The chain recombines TRBV4-1 with TRBJ2-1; D remains unclear. This CDR3 has 13 residues. Germline CDR1 MGHRA, CDR2 YSYEKL. V lost 3 bases to trimming and J lost 6 bases, with 9 bases between them. The DNA of the CDR3 is TGCGCCAGCAGCCAGACCGGGTCCAATGAGCAGTTCTTC. The encoded protein is CASSQTGSNEQFF.

This clonotype was seen ten or more times. The chain couples TRBV5-1 to TRBJ2-1; 12 bases are a match to TRBD2. V lost 4 bases and J lost 4; bases outside the gene matches: 3. In germline, CDR1 is SGHRS, CDR2 YFSETQ. CDR3 length: 15 residues. DNA of the CDR3: TGCGCCAGCAGCGCAGGGACTAGCGGGTACAATGAGCAGTTCTTC. As protein: CASSAGTSGYNEQFF.

This clonotype was picked up a small number of times. This rearrangement joins TRBV7-2 to TRBJ2-3; 7 bases are shared with TRBD1. Germline V gene data show CDR1 as SGHTA and CDR2 as FQGNSA. This CDR3 has 15 amino acids. V was clipped by 5 bases and J by 4 bases; unmatched bases: 9. The CDR3 loop is CASSPRGSGSDTQYF. CDR3 DNA: TGTGCCAGCAGCCCCAGGGGGAGCGGTTCAGATACGCAGTATTTT.

The chain recombines TRBV14 with TRBJ1-4, with D maybe TRBD1 (6 bases). Per the germline V gene, CDR1 is SGHDN and CDR2 is FVKESK. The CDR3 covers 18 residues. The ends were cut back, 0 bases at V and 2 bases at J, with 16 bases in the middle. CDR3 residues: CASSQDPRGTGTNEKLFF. CDR3 nucleotides: TGTGCCAGCAGCCAAGATCCGCGCGGTACAGGGACTAATGAAAAACTGTTTTTT.

This clonotype was counted many times. The chain recombines TRBV6-4 with TRBJ2-1; 7 bases fit TRBD2. Unmatched junction bases numbered 3, after V lost 0 bases and J lost 4 bases. Germline V lookup: CDR1 MRHNA, CDR2 SNTAGT. There are 15 residues in the CDR3. The DNA of the CDR3 is TGTGCCAGCAGTGACTCTAGCGGGTTTTACAATGAGCAGTTCTTC. As protein: CASSDSSGFYNEQFF.